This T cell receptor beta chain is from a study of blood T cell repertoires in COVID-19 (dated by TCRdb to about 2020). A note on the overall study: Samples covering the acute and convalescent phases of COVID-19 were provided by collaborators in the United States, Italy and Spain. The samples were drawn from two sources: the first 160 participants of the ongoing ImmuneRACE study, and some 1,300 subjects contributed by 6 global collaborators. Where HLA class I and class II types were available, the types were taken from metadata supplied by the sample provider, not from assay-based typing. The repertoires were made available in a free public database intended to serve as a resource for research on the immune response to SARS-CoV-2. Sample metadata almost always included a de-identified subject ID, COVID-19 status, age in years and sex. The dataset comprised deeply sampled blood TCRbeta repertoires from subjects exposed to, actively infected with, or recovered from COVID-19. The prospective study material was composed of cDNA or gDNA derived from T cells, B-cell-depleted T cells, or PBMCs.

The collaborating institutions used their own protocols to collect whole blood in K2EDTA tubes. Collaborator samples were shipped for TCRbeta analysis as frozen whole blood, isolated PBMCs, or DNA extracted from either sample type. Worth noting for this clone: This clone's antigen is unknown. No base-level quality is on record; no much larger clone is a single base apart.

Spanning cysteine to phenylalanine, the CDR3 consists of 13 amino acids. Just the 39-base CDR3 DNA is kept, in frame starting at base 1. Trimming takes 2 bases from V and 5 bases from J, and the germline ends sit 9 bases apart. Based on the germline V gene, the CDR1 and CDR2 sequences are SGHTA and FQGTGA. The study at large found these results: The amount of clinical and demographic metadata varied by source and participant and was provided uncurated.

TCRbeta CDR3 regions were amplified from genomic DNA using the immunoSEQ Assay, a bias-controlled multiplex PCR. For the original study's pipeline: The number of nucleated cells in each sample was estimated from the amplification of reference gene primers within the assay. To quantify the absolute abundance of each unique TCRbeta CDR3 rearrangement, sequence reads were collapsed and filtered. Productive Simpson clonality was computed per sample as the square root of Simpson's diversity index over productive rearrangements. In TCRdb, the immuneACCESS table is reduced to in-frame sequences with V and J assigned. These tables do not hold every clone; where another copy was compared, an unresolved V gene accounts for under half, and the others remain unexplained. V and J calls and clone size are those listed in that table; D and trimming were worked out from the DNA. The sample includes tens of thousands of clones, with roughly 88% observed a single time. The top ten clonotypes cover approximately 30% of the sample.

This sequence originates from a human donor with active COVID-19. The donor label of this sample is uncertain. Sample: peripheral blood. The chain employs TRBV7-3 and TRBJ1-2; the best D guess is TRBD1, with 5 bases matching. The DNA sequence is TGTGCCAGCAGCTTAGGGGGGGTGTATGGCTACACCTTC. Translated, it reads CASSLGGVYGYTF.